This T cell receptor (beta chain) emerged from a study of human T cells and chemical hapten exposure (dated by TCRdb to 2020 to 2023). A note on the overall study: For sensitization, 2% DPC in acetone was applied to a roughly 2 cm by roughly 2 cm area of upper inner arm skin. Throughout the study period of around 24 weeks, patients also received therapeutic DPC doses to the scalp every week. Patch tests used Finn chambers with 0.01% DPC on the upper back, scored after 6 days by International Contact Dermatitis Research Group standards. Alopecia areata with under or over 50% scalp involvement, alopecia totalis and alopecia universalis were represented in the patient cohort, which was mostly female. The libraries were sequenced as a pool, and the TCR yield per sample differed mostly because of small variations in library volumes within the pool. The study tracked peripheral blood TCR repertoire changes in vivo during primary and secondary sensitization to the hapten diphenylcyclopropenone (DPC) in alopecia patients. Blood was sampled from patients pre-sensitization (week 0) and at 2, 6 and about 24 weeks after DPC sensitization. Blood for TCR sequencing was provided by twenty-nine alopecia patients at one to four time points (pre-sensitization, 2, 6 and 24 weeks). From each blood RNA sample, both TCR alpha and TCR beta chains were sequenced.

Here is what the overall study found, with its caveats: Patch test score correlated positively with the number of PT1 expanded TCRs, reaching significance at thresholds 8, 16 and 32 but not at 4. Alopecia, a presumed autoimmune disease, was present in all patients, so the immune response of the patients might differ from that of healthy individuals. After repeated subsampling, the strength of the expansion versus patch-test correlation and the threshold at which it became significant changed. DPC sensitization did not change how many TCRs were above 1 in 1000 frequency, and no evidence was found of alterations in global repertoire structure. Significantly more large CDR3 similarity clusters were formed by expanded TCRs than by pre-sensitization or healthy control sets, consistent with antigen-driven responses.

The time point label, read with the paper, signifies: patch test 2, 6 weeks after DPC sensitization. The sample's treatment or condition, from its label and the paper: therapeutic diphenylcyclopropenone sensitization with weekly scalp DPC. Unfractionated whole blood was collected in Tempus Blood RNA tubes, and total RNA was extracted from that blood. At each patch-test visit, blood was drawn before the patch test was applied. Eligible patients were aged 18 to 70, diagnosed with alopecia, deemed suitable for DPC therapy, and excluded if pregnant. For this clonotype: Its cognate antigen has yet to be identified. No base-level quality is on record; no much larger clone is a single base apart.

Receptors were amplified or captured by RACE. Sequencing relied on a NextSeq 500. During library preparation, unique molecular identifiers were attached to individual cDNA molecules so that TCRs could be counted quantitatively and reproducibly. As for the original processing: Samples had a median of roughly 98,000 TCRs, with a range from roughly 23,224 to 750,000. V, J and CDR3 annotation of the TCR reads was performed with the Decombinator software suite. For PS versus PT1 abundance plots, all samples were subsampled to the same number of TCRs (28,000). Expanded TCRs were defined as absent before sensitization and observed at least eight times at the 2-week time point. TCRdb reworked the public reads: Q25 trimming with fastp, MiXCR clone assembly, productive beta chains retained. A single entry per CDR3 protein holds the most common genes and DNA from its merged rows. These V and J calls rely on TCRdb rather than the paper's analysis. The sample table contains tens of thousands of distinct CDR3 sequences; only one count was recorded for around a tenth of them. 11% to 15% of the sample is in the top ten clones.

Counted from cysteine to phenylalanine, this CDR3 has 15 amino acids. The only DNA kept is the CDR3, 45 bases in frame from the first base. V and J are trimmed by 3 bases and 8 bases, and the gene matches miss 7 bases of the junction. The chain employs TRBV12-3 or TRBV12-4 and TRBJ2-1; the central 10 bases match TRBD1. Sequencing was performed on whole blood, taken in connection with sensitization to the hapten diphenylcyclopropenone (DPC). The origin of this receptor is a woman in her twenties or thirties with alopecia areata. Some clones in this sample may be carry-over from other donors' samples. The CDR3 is CASSFPGQGRDEQFF. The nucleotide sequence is TGTGCCAGCAGTTTCCCGGGACAGGGGCGCGATGAGCAGTTCTTC.